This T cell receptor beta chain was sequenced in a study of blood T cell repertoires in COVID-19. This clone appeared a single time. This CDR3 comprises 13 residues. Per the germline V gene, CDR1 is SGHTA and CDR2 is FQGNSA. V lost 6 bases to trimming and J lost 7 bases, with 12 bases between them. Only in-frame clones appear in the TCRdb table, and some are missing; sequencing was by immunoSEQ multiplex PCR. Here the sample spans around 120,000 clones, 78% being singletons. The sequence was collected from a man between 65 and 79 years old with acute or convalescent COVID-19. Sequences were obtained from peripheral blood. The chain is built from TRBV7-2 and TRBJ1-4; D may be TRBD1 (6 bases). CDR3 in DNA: TGTGCCAGCAGGAGCACAGGGAGTGAAAAACTGTTTTTT. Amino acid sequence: CASRSTGSEKLFF.